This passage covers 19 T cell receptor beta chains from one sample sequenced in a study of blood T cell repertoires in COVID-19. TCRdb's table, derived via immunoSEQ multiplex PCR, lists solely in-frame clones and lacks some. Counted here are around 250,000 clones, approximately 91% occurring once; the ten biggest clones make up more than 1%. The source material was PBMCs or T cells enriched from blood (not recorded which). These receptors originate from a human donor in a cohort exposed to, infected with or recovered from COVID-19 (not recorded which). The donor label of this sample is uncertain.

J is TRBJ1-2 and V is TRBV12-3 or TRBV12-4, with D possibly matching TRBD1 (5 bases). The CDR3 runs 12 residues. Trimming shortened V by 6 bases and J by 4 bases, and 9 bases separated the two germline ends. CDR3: CASRPDSYGYTF. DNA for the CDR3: TGTGCCAGCAGGCCTGACAGCTATGGCTACACCTTC.

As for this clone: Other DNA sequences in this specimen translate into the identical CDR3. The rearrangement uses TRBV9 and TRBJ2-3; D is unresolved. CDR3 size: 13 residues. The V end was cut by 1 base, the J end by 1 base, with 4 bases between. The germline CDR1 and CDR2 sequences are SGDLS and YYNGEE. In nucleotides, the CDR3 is TGTGCCAGCAGCGTACAGGGCACAGATACGCAGTATTTT. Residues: CASSVQGTDTQYF.

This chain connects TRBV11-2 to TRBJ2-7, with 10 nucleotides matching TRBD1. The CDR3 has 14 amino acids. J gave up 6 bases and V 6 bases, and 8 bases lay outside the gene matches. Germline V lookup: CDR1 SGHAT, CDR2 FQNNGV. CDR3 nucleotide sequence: TGTGCCAGCAGTCAAGACAGGGGGCGCTTCGAGCAGTACTTC. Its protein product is CASSQDRGRFEQYF.

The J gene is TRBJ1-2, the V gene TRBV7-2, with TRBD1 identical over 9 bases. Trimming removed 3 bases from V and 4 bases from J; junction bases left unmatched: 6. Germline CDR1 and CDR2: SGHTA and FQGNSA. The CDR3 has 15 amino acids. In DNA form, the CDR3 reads TGTGCCAGCAGCTTCTATGGACAGGGGCGCTATGGCTACACCTTC. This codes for CASSFYGQGRYGYTF. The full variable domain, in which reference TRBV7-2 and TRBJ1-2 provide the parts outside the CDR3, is GAGVSQSPSNKVTEKGKDVELRCDPISGHTALYWYRQSLGQGLEFLIYFQGNSAPDKSGLPSDRFSAERTGGSVSTLTIQRTQQEDSAVYLCASSFYGQGRYGYTFGSGTRLTVV.

In DNA form, the CDR3 reads TGTGCCAGCAGCTTCGGGGGAGGCTCTGGAAACACCATATATTTT. Translation: CASSFGGGSGNTIYF. The chain recombines TRBV11-2 with TRBJ1-3, with D maybe TRBD1 (5 bases). CDR1 and CDR2 from the germline V gene are SGHAT and FQNNGV. V was clipped by 3 bases and J by 0 bases, with 9 bases between them. The CDR3 has 15 amino acids.

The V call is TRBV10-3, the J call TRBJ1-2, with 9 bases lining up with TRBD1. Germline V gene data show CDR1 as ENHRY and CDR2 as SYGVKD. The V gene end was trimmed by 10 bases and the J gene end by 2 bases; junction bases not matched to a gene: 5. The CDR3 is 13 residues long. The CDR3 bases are TGTGCCACCGGGGGACAGGGCAACTATGGCTACACCTTC. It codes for CATGGQGNYGYTF.

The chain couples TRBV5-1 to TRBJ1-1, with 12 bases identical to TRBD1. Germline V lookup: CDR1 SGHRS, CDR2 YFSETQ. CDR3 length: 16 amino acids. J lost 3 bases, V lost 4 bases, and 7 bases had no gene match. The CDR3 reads CASSPGTGGPHTEAFF. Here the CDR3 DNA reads TGCGCCAGCAGCCCCGGGACAGGGGGCCCCCACACTGAAGCTTTCTTT. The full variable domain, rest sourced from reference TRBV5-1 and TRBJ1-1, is KAGVTQTPRYLIKTRGQQVTLSCSPISGHRSVSWYQQTPGQGLQFLFEYFSETQRNKGNFPGRFSGRQFSNSRSEMNVSTLELGDSALYLCASSPGTGGPHTEAFFGQGTRLTVV.

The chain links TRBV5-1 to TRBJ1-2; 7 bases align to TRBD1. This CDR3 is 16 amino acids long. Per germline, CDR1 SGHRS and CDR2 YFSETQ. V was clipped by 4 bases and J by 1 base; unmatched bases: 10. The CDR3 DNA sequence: TGCGCCAGCAGCACCGGGACAGAAAGTTTTAACTATGGCTACACCTTC. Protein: CASSTGTESFNYGYTF.

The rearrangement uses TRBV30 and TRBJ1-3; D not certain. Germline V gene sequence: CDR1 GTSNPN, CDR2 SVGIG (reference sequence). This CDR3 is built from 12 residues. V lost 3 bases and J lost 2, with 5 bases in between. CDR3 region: CAWRGAGNTIYF. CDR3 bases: TGTGCCTGGAGAGGAGCTGGAAACACCATATATTTT.

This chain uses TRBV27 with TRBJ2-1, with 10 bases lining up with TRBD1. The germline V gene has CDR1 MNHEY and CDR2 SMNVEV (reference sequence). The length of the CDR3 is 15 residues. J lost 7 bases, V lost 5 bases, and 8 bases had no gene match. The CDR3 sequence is CASSRKDRGYNEQFF. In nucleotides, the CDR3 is TGTGCCAGCAGTCGGAAGGACAGGGGGTATAATGAGCAGTTCTTC.

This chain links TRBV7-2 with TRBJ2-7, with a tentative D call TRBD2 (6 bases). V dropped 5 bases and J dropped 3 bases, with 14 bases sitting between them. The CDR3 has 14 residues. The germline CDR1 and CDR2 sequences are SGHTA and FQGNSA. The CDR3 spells CASSHTSRIYEQYF. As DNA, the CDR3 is TGTGCCAGCAGCCACACTAGCCGGATCTACGAGCAGTACTTC.

This CDR3 reads CASLDRAGNTIYF. CDR3 sequence (DNA): TGTGCCAGCTTGGATCGGGCTGGAAACACCATATATTTT. The V gene is TRBV2, the J gene TRBJ1-3; D unresolved. Per the germline V gene, CDR1 is SNHLY and CDR2 is FYNNEI. Trimming pared 8 bases from V and 2 bases from J, leaving 10 bases between. The CDR3 contains 13 residues.

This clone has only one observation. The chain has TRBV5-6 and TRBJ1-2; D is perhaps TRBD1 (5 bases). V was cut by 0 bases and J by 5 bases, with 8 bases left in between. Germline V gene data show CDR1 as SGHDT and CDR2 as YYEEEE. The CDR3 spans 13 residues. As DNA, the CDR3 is TGTGCCAGCAGCTTGGTTGCAGGGTATGGCTACACCTTC. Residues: CASSLVAGYGYTF.

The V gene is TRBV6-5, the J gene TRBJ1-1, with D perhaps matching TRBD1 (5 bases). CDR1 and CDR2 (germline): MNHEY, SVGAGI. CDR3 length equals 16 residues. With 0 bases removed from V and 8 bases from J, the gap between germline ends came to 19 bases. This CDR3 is CASSYSADTPSWEAFF. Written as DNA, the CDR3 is TGTGCCAGCAGTTACTCTGCGGACACCCCTTCATGGGAAGCTTTCTTT.

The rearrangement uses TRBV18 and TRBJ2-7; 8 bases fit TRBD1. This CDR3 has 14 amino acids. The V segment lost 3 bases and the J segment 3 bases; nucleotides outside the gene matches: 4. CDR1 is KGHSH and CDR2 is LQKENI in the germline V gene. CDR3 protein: CASSPGQEDYEQYF. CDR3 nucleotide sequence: TGTGCCAGCTCACCGGGACAGGAGGACTACGAGCAGTACTTC.

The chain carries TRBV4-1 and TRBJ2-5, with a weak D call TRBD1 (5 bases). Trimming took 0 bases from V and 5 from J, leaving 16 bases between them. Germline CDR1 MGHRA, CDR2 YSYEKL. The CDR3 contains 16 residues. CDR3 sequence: CASSQDIGALRETQYF. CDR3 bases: TGCGCCAGCAGCCAAGATATTGGGGCATTGCGGGAGACCCAGTACTTC.

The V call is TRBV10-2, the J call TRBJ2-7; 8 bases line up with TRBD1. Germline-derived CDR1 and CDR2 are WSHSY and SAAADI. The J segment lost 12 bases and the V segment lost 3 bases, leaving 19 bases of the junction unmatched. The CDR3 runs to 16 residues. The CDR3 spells CASSDGGTGPTLSLYF. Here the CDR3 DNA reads TGCGCCAGCAGTGATGGGGGGACAGGCCCAACCTTAAGCCTGTACTTC.

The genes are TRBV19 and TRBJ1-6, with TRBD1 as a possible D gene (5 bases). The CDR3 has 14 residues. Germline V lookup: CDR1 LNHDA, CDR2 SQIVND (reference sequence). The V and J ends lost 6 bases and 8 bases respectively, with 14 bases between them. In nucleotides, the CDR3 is TGTGCCAGTAGCCCAACAGGTGAAGATTCACCCCTCCACTTT. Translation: CASSPTGEDSPLHF.

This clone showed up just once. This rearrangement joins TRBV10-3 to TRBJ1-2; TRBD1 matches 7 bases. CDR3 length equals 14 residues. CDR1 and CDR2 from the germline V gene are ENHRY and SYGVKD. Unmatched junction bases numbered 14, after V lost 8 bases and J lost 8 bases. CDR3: CAIGADREVSGYTF. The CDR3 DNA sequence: TGTGCCATCGGGGCCGACAGGGAAGTGAGCGGCTACACCTTC.